This T cell receptor beta chain emerged from a study of shared clonotypes between healthy human individuals. The V end was cut by 4 bases, the J end by 2 bases, with 12 bases between. CDR1 SGHNT and CDR2 YYREEE come from the germline V gene (reference sequence). The CDR3 spans 14 residues. Profiling relied on immunoSEQ multiplex PCR, and the TCRdb table lists in-frame clones only, not all of them. The sample has roughly 2 million clones, approximately 96% seen once; the top ten hold about 0.13%. This chain links TRBV5-4 with TRBJ1-2; D unresolved. The receptor comes from a man younger than 35 in good health. Sequenced input: naive CD4+ T cells sorted from blood. Subset defined: CD45RA+ positively selected. This CDR3 is CASSDDTANYGYTF. DNA of the CDR3: TGTGCCAGCAGCGACGACACGGCCAACTATGGCTACACCTTC. Supplemented by reference TRBV5-4 and TRBJ1-2, the full variable domain reads ETGVTQSPTHLIKTRGQQVTLRCSSQSGHNTVSWYQQALGQGPQFIFQYYREEENGRGNFPPRFSGLQFPNYSSELNVNALELDDSALYLCASSDDTANYGYTFGSGTRLTVV.